Detailed here is one T cell receptor (beta chain). This sample is part of a study of T cells in Graves' hyperthyroidism and ophthalmopathy. There are 15 residues in the CDR3. Germline V gene lookup returns CDR1 MGHRA and CDR2 YSYEKL. The V and J ends lost 0 bases and 3 bases, in that order; junction bases with no gene match: 1. Hyperthyroidism had been newly diagnosed in patients aged 18 to 65, and its duration was under 2 months. Amplified regions were TCR beta CDR3 sequences from RNA transcripts. The study used the HTBI primer set for a first-round RT-PCR of the TCR CDR3. From the multiplex PCR reads, TCRdb called clonotypes with MiXCR, one entry per CDR3 protein. This sample has about 380,000 distinct CDR3 sequences, with over 11% found just once.

The V gene is TRBV4-1, the J gene TRBJ1-4; 7 positions agree with TRBD1. This sequence was found in a woman aged 60-70 years with Graves' hyperthyroidism. The sequenced material came from blood. CDR3 residues: CASSQDGTANEKLFF. The CDR3 DNA reads as TGCGCCAGCAGCCAAGATGGGACAGCTAATGAAAAACTGTTTTTT.